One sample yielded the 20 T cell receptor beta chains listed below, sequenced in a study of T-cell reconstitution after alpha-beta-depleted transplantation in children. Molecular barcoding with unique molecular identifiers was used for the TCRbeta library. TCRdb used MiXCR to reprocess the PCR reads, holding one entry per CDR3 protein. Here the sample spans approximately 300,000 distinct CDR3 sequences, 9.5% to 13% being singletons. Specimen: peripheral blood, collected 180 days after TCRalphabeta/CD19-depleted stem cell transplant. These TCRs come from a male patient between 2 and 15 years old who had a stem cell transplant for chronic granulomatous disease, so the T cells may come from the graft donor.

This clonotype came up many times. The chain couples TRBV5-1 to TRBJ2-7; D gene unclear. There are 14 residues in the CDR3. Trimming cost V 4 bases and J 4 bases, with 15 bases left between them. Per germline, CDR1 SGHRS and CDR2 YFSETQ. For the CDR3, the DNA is TGCGCCAGCAGCGCAGACACTCATTTGTACGAGCAGTACTTC. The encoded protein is CASSADTHLYEQYF.

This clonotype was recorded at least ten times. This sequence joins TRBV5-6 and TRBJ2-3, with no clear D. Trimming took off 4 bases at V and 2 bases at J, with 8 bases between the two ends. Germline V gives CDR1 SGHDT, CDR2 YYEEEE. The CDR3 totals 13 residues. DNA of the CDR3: TGTGCCAGCAGCCGAGGCCCCACAGATACGCAGTATTTT. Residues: CASSRGPTDTQYF. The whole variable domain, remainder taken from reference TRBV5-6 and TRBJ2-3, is DAGVTQSPTHLIKTRGQQVTLRCSPKSGHDTVSWYQQALGQGPQFIFQYYEEEERQRGNFPDRFSGHQFPNYSSELNVNALLLGDSALYLCASSRGPTDTQYFGPGTRLTVL.

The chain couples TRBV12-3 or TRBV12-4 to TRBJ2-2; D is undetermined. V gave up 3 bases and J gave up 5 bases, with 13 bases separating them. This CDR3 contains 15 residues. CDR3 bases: TGTGCCAGCAGTTTCGGCCAAACGGTTACCGGGGAGCTGTTTTTT. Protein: CASSFGQTVTGELFF.

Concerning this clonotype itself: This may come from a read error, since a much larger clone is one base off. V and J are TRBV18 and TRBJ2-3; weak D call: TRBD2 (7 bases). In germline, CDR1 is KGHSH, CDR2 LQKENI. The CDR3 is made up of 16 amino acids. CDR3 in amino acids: CASSPGLGGGTDTQCF. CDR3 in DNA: TGTGCCAGCTCACCCGGACTAGGCGGGGGCACAGATACGCAGTGTTTT.

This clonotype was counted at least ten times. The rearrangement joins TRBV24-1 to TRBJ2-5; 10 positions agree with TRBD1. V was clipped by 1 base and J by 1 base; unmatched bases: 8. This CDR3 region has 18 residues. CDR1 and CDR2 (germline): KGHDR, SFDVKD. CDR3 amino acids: CATSDFNAGTGVQETQYF. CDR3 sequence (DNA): TGTGCCACCAGTGATTTTAACGCCGGGACAGGGGTCCAAGAGACCCAGTACTTC.

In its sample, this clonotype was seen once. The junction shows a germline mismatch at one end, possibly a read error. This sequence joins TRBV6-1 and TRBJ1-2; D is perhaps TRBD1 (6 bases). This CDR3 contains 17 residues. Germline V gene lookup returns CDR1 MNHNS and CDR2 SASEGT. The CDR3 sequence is CASSRGGQGLVWYGYTF. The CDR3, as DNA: TGTGCCAGCAGTAGGGGGGGGCAGGGCCTAGTTTGGTATGGCTATACCTTC.

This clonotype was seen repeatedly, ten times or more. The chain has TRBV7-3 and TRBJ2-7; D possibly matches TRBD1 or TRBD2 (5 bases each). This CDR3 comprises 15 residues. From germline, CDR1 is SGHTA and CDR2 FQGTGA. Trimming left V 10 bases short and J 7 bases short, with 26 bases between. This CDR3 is CAITPGRPSNGEQYF. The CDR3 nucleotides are TGTGCCATTACACCGGGACGACCATCAAACGGGGAGCAGTACTTC. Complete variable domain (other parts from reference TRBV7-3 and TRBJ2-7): GAGVSQTPSNKVTEKGKYVELRCDPISGHTALYWYRQSLGQGPEFLIYFQGTGAADDSGLPNDRFFAVRPEGSVSTLKIQRTERGDSAVYLCAITPGRPSNGEQYFGPGTRLTVT.

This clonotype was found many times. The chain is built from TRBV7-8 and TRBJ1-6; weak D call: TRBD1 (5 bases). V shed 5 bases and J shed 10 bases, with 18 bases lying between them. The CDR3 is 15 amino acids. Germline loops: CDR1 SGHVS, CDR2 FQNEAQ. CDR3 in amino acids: CASSPNWEWGSPLHF. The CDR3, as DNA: TGTGCCAGCAGCCCCAACTGGGAATGGGGCTCACCCCTCCACTTT. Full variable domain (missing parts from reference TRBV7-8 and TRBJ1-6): GAGVSQSPRYKVAKRGQDVALRCDPISGHVSLFWYQQALGQGPEFLTYFQNEAQLDKSGLPSDRFFAERPEGSVSTLKIQRTQQEDSAVYLCASSPNWEWGSPLHFGNGTRLTVT.

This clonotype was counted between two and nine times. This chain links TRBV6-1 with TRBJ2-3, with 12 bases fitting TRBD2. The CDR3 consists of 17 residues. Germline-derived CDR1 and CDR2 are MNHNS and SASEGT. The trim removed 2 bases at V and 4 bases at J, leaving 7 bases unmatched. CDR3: CASSETTSGRISDTQYF. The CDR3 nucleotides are TGTGCCAGCAGTGAAACGACTAGCGGGAGAATCTCAGATACGCAGTATTTT.

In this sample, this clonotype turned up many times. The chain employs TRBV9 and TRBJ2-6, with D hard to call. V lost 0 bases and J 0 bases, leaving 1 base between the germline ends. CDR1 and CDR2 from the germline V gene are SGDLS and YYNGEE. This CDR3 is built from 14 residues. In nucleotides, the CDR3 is TGTGCCAGCAGCGTAGACTCTGGGGCCAACGTCCTGACTTTC. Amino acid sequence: CASSVDSGANVLTF. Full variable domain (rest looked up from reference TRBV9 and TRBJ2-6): DSGVTQTPKHLITATGQRVTLRCSPRSGDLSVYWYQQSLDQGLQFLIQYYNGEERAKGNILERFSAQQFPDLHSELNLSSLELGDSALYFCASSVDSGANVLTFGAGSRLTVL.

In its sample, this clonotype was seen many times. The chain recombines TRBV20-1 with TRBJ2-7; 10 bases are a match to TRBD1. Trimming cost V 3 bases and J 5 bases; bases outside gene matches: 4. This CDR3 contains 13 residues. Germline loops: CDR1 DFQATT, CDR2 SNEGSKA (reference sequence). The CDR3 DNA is TGCAGTGCTAGCAACGACAGGGGGCACGAGCAGTACTTC. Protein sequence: CSASNDRGHEQYF.

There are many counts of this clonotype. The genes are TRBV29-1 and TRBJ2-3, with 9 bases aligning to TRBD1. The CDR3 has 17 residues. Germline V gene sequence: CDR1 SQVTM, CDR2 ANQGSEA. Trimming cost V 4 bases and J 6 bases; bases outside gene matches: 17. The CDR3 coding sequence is TGCAGCGTTGTTATTTCTGCCGGGACAGGGCTTTGGGATACGCAGTATTTT. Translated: CSVVISAGTGLWDTQYF.

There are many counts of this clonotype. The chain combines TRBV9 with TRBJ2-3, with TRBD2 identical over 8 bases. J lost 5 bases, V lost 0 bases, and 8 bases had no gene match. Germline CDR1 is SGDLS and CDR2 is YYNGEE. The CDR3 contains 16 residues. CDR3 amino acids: CASSVATGGAIDTQYF. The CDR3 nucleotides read TGTGCCAGCAGCGTAGCTACGGGGGGGGCTATAGATACGCAGTATTTT.

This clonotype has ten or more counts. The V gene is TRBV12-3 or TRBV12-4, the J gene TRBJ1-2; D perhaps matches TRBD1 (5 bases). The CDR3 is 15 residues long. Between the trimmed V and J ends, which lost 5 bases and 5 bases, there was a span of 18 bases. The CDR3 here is CASSTGGSSLYGYTF. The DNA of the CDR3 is TGTGCCAGCAGTACGGGGGGGAGCTCCCTTTATGGCTACACCTTC.

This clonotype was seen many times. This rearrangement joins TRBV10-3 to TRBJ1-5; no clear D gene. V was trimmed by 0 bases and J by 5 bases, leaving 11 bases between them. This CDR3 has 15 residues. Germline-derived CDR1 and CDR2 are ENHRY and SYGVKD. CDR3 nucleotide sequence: TGTGCCATCAGTGAGTCTGGCAGGCGGGATCAGCCCCAGCATTTT. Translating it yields CAISESGRRDQPQHF.

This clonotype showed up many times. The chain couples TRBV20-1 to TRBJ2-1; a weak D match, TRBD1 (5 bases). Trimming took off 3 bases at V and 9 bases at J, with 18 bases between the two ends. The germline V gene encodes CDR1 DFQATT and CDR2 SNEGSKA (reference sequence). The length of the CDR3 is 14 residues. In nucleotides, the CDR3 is TGCAGTGCTAGCCTAGGGCTGGACAACTCTGAGCAGTTCTTC. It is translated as CSASLGLDNSEQFF.

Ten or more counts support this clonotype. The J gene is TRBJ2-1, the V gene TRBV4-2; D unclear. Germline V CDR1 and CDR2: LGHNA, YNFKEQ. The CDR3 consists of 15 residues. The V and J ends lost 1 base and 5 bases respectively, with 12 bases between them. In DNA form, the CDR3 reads TGTGCCAGCAGCCAAGGGTGGAATAGCCACAATGAGCAGTTCTTC. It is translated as CASSQGWNSHNEQFF.

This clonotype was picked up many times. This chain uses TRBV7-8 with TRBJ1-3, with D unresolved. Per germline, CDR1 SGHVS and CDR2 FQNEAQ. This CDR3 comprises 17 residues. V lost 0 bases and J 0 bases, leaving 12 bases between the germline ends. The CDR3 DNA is TGTGCCAGCAGCTTAGCGCGGGCGCCGGTCTCTGGAAACACCATATATTTT. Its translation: CASSLARAPVSGNTIYF.

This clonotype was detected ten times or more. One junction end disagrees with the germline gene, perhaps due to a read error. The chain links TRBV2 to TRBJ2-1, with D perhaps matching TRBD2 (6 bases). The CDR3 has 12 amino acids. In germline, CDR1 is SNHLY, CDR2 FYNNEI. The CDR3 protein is CTWGDSYNEQFF. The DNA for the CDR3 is TGCACGTGGGGGGACTCCTACAATGAGCAGTTCTTC.

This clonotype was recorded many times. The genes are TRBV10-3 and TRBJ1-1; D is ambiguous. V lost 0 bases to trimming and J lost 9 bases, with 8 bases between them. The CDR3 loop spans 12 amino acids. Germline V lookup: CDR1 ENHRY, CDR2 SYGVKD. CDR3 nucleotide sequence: TGTGCCATCAGTGAGTCCTTGATAAAAGCTTTCTTT. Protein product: CAISESLIKAFF.